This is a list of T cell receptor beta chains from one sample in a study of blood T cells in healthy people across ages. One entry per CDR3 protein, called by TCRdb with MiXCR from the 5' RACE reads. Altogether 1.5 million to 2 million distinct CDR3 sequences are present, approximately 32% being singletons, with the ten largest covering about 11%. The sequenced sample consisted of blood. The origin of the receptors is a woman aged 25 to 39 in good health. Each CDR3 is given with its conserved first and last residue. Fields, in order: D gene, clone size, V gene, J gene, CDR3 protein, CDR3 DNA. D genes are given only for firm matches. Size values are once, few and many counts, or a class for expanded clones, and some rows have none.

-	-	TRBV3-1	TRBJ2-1	CASSQDQGKGQQLFF	TGTGCCAGCAGCCAAGATCAGGGGAAGGGACAACAGTTGTTCTTC
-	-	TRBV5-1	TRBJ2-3	CASSWSGSRTDTQYF	TGCGCCAGCAGCTGGAGCGGGTCTCGCACAGATACGCAGTATTTT
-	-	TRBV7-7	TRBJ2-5	CASSSSQQATQYF	TGTGCCAGCAGCTCGTCCCAGCAGGCGACCCAGTACTTC
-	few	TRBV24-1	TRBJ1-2	CATQGGPAYGYTF	TGTGCCACCCAAGGGGGTCCTGCCTATGGCTACACCTTC
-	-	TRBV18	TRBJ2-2	CASSPPAFSAEELFF	TGTGCCAGCTCACCACCGGCCTTCTCGGCGGAGGAGCTGTTTTTT
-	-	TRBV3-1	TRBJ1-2	CASSQELGKTYYGYTF	TGTGCCAGCAGCCAGGAACTAGGGAAAACCTACTATGGCTACACCTTC
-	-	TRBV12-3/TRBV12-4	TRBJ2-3	CASSLGTVRADTQYF	TGTGCCAGCAGTTTAGGGACAGTAAGAGCAGATACGCAGTATTTT
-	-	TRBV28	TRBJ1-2	CASSLIVPDGYTF	TGTGCCAGCAGTTTAATCGTCCCGGATGGCTACACCTTC
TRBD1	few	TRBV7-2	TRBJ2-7	CASSSRGGTGFEQYF	TGTGCCAGCAGCTCCCGAGGTGGGACAGGGTTCGAGCAGTACTTC
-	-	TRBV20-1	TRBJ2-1	CSARGDRSYNEQFF	TGCAGTGCTAGAGGCGATCGGTCCTACAATGAGCAGTTCTTC
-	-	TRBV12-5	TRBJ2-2	CASGLSGPTGELFF	TGTGCTAGTGGTTTATCGGGTCCCACCGGGGAGCTGTTTTTT
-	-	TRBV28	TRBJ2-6	CAVRTSGANVLTF	TGTGCCGTAAGGACCTCTGGGGCCAACGTCCTGACTTTC
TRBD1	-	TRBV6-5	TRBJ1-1	CASTIGQGNTEAFF	TGTGCCAGCACCATTGGACAGGGGAACACTGAAGCTTTCTTT
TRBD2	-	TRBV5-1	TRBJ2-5	CASSLESTSGGQETQYF	TGCGCCAGCAGCTTGGAGTCAACTAGCGGGGGCCAAGAGACCCAGTACTTC
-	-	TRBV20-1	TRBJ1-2	CSAAGEDGYTF	TGCAGTGCAGCAGGGGAGGATGGCTACACCTTC
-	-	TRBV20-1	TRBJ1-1	CSASLSPTARGGTEAFF	TGCAGTGCTAGTCTCTCCCCAACCGCCCGGGGAGGGACTGAAGCTTTCTTT
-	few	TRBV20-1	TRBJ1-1	CSARLQGPDGFF	TGCAGTGCTAGACTGCAGGGGCCGGATGGTTTCTTT
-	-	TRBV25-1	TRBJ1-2	CASSEYKGRTVVIQNGYTF	TGTGCCAGCAGTGAATATAAAGGGCGAACAGTAGTTATTCAGAACGGCTACACCTTC
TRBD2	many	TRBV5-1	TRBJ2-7	CASGIGRGGRYEQYF	TGCGCCAGCGGCATTGGACGTGGCGGGAGGTACGAGCAGTACTTC
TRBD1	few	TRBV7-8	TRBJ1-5	CASSSGTGDRLGQPQHF	TGTGCCAGCAGCTCGGGGACAGGGGATAGGTTGGGTCAGCCCCAGCATTTT
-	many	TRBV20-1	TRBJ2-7	CSARVSGPYEQYF	TGCAGTGCTAGAGTTTCCGGACCATACGAGCAGTACTTC
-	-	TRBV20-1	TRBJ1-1	CSASPTEAFF	TGCAGTGCTAGTCCGACTGAAGCTTTCTTT
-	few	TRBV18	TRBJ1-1	CASSPGRNRPGEAFF	TGTGCCAGCTCACCCGGACGAAATCGCCCCGGGGAGGCTTTCTTT
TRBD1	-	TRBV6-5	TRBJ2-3	CASTPTGVSGTDTQYF	TGTGCCAGCACCCCGACAGGGGTTTCGGGCACAGATACGCAGTATTTT
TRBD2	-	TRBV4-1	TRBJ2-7	CASSQAGRAYEQYF	TGCGCCAGCAGCCAAGCGGGGAGGGCCTACGAGCAGTACTTC
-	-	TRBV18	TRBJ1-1	CASSLGQETEAFF	TGTGCCAGCTCTCTAGGGCAGGAGACTGAAGCTTTCTTT
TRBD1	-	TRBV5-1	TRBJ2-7	CASSSRTGKPYEQYF	TGCGCCAGCAGCTCTAGGACAGGGAAGCCCTACGAGCAGTACTTC
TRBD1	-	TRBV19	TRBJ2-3	CASTWTGADTQYF	TGTGCCAGTACCTGGACAGGGGCAGATACGCAGTATTTT
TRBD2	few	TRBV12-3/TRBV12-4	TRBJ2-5	CASMASGGNGEETQYF	TGTGCCAGCATGGCTAGCGGGGGCAATGGAGAAGAGACCCAGTACTTC
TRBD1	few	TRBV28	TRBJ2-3	CASSSYSGGGGTDTQYF	TGTGCCAGCAGTTCGTACTCAGGGGGTGGAGGCACAGATACGCAGTATTTT
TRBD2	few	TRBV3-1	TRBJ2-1	CASSSSTSGNNEQFF	TGTGCCAGCAGCTCCTCGACTAGCGGGAACAATGAGCAGTTCTTC
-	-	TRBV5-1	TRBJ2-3	CASSSMTGEDTQYF	TGCGCCAGCAGCTCCATGACGGGGGAAGATACGCAGTATTTT
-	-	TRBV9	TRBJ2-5	CASSVADSGETQYF	TGTGCCAGCAGCGTAGCCGACAGCGGGGAGACCCAGTACTTC
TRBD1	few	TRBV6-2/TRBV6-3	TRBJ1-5	CASRRDRIDQPQHF	TGTGCCAGCCGCCGGGACAGGATAGATCAGCCCCAGCATTTT
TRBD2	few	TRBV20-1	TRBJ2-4	CSATIIAGDGLAKNIQYF	TGCAGTGCTACCATCATAGCGGGAGATGGGCTAGCCAAAAACATTCAGTACTTC
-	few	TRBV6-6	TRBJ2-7	CASSYDGVSSYEQYF	TGTGCCAGCAGTTACGACGGGGTCAGCTCCTACGAGCAGTACTTC
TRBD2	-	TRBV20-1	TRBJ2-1	CSATPGLEYEQFF	TGCAGTGCTACCCCGGGACTAGAGTATGAGCAGTTCTTC
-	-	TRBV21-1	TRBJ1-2	CASSKAPPTSSNNYGYTF	TGTGCCAGCAGCAAAGCCCCCCCCACAAGCTCCAATAACTATGGCTACACCTTC
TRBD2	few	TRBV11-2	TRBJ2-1	CASSLETSGAQFF	TGTGCCAGCAGCTTAGAGACTAGCGGGGCCCAGTTCTTC
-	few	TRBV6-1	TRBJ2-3	CASRQTSTDTQYF	TGTGCCAGCCGACAAACCAGCACAGATACGCAGTATTTT
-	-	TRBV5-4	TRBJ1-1	CASSLAGIPTTEAFF	TGTGCCAGCAGCTTGGCCGGAATCCCAACCACTGAAGCTTTCTTT
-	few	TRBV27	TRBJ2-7	CASSALGISSYEQYF	TGTGCCAGCAGTGCACTTGGAATATCCTCCTACGAGCAGTACTTC
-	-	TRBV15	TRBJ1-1	CATSSHLSSVGRTEAFF	TGTGCCACCAGCAGTCACCTGAGTTCTGTCGGGAGGACTGAAGCTTTCTTT
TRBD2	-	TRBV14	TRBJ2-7	CATSDGLAAYEQYF	TGTGCTACTAGCGATGGACTAGCGGCCTACGAGCAGTACTTC
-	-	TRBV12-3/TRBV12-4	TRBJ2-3	CAIGGVPFSTDTQYF	TGTGCAATCGGAGGAGTCCCCTTTAGCACAGATACGCAGTATTTT
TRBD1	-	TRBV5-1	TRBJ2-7	CASSLGAGGNEQYF	TGCGCCAGCAGCTTGGGGGCAGGGGGCAACGAGCAGTACTTC
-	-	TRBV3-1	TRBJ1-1	CASSHQIGGNTEAFF	TGTGCCAGCAGCCATCAGATAGGGGGGAACACTGAAGCTTTCTTT
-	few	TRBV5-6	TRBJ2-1	CASSLGDGQFF	TGTGCCAGCAGCTTGGGAGACGGGCAGTTCTTC
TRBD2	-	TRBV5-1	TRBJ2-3	CASSLDGLAGQTRTDTQYF	TGCGCCAGCAGCTTGGATGGACTAGCGGGTCAAACCCGCACAGATACGCAGTATTTT
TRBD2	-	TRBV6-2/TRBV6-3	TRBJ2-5	CASSYSYLAGGPKETQYF	TGTGCCAGCAGTTACTCCTATTTAGCGGGAGGGCCTAAAGAGACCCAGTACTTC
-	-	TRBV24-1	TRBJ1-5	CATSGQYSNQPQHF	TGTGCCACCAGCGGACAGTATAGCAATCAGCCCCAGCATTTT
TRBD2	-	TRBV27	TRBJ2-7	CASSFQLADNSYEQYF	TGTGCCAGCAGTTTCCAACTAGCGGATAACTCCTACGAGCAGTACTTC
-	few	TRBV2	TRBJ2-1	CASSELWGENNEQFF	TGTGCCAGCAGTGAATTATGGGGGGAGAACAATGAGCAGTTCTTC
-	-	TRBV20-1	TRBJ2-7	CSAVGLRGGSYEQYF	TGCAGTGCTGTGGGATTAAGGGGGGGCTCCTACGAGCAGTACTTC
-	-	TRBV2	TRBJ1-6	CASSELTGSYNSPLHF	TGTGCCAGCAGTGAGTTGACCGGTTCGTATAATTCACCCCTCCACTTT
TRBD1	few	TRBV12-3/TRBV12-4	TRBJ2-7	CASKPGQGAYEQYF	TGTGCCAGCAAACCGGGACAGGGGGCGTACGAGCAGTACTTC
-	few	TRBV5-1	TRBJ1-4	CASSLGGTSEKLFF	TGCGCCAGCAGCTTGGGCGGGACGTCTGAAAAACTGTTTTTT
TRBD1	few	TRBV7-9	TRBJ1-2	CASSSGGQGIYGYTF	TGTGCCAGCAGCTCCGGCGGACAGGGGATTTATGGCTACACCTTC
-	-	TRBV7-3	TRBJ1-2	CASSSAQTHGYTF	TGTGCCAGCAGTTCGGCCCAGACACATGGCTACACCTTC